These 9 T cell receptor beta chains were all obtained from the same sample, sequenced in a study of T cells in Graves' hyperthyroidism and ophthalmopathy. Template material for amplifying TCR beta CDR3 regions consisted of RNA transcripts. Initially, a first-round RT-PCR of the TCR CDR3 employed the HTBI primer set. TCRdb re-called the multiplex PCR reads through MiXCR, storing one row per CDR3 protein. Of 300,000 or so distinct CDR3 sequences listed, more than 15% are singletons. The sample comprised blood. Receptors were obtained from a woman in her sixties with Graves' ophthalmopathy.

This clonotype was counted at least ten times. CDR3 amino acids: CASRRASSGETQYF. CDR3 coding DNA: TGTGCCTCCCGACGCGCTTCGTCTGGAGAGACCCAGTACTTC. This chain joins TRBV6-1 and TRBJ2-5; D call uncertain. Per the germline V gene, CDR1 is MNHNS and CDR2 is SASEGT. The CDR3 totals 14 residues. Trimming took off 11 bases at V and 4 bases at J, with 20 bases between the two ends.

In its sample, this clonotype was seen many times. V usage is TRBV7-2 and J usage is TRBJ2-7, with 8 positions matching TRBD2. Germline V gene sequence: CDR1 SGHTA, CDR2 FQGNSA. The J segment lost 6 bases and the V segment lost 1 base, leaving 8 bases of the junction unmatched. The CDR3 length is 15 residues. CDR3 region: CASSLGAGAAGEQYF. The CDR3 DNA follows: TGTGCCAGCAGCTTAGGAGCGGGGGCGGCTGGCGAGCAGTACTTC.

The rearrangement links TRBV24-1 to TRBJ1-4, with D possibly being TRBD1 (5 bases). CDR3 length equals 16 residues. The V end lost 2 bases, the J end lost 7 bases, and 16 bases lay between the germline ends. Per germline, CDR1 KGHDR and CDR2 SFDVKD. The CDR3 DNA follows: TGTGCCACCAGTGATTCGAACACCCTAAGGGGTGAAAAACTGTTTTTT. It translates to CATSDSNTLRGEKLFF.

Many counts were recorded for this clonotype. In nucleotides, the CDR3 is TGTGCCAGCAGTTACGACGGGCCTTCCTACGAGCAGTACTTC. It is translated as CASSYDGPSYEQYF. This chain links TRBV6-6 with TRBJ2-7; no firm D call. The CDR3 runs to 14 residues. Between the trimmed V and J ends, which lost 2 bases and 1 base, there was a span of 9 bases. Germline CDR1 reads MNHNY; CDR2 reads SVGAGI (reference sequence).

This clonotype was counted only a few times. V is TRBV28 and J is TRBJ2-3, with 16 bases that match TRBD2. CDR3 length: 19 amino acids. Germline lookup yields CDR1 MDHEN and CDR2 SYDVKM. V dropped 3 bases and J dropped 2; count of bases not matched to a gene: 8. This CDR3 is CASSFDGTSGRAVTDTQYF. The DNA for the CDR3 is TGTGCCAGCAGTTTTGACGGGACTAGCGGGAGGGCCGTCACAGATACGCAGTATTTT.

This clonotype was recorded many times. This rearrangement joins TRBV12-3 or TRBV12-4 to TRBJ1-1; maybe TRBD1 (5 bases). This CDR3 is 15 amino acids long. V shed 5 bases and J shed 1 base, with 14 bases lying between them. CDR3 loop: CASSPRDGGNTEAFF. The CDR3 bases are TGTGCCAGCAGTCCTAGGGACGGGGGGAACACTGAAGCTTTCTTT.

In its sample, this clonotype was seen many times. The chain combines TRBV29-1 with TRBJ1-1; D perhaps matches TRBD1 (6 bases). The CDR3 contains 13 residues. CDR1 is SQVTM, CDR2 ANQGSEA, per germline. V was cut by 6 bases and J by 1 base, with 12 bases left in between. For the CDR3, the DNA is TGCAGCGTCACATACAGGGAGAACACTGAAGCTTTCTTT. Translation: CSVTYRENTEAFF.

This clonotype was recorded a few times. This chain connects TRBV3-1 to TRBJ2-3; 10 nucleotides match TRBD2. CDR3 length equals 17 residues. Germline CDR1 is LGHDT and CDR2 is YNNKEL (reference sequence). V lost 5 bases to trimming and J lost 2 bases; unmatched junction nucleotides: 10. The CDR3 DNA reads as TGTGCCAGCAGCAAGTCGCGGACTAGCGGCAACACAGATACGCAGTATTTT. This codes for CASSKSRTSGNTDTQYF.

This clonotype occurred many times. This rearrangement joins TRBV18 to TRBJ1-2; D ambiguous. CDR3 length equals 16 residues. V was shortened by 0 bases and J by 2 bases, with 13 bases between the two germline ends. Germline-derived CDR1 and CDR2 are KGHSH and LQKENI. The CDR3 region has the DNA TGTGCCAGCTCACCACCTGGATCAAATAGAAACTATGGCTACACCTTC. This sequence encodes CASSPPGSNRNYGYTF. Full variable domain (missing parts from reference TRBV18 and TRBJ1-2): NAGVMQNPRHLVRRRGQEARLRCSPMKGHSHVYWYRQLPEEGLKFMVYLQKENIIDESGMPKERFSAEFPKEGPSILRIQQVVRGDSAAYFCASSPPGSNRNYGYTFGSGTRLTVV.